The entry below gives a single T cell receptor beta chain sequence along with its context. The data stem from a study of control samples from healthy donors and cancer patients. Using immunoSEQ multiplex PCR, the repertoire was profiled, and TCRdb retains in-frame clones only, with some absent. The table records more than 95,000 clones, 70% to 90% of them present only once. Sequencing was performed on blood. The TCR sequence derives from a man aged 60 to 75 in good health.

For the CDR3, the DNA is TGCGCCAGCAGCTGGGACAGGGGGCTAGGCGAGCAGTACTTC. It specifies CASSWDRGLGEQYF. The chain joins TRBV5-1 to TRBJ2-7; 12 bases fit TRBD1. This CDR3 has 14 residues. Germline CDR1 SGHRS, CDR2 YFSETQ. V gave up 3 bases and J gave up 6 bases; unmatched junction bases: 4.